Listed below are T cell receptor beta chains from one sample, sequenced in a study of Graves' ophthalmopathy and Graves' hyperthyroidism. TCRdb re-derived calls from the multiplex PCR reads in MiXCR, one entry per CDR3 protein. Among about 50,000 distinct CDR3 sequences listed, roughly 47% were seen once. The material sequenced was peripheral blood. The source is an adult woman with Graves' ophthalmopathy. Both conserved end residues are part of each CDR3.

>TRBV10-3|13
CAISASGEETQYF
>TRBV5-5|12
CASSLINNEQFF
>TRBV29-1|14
CSQDSGISGNTIYF
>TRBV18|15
CASSPSAGPNYGYTF
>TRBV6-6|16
CASRPNRVRAKNIQYF
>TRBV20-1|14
CSATPGVGGETQYF
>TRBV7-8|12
CASSQMRGEQFF
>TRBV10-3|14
CAIARDDSPNEQFF
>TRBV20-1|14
CSAGSGTGVNEQFF
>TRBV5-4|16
CASSLEGPFGNQPQHF
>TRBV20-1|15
CSASRLAGLTDTQYF
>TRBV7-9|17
CASSSTGLCSGANVLTF
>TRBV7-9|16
CARSLVGDRGYNEQFF
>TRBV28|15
CASSPAGQGAREQYF
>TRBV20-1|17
CSASQGASGSYGQPQHF
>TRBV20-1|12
CSALGPYNEQFF
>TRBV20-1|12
CSARGGGDTQYF
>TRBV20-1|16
CSARDRRASDTGELFF
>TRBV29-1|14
CSAVMGGKYEKLFF
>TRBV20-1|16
CSARGLLAGAGSEQFF
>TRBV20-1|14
CSASIGDRNSPLHF
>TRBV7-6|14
CASSPGTGDYEQYF
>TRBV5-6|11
CASSFQGEAFF
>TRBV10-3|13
CAISEGGFATQYF
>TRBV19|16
CASSILRGGGSTEAFF
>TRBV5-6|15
CASSTAGRGTGELFF
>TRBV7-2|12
CASSLTTGEQYF
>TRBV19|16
CASRDRGIPGANVLTF